Presented here are 2 T cell receptor beta chains from one specimen sequenced in a study of T cell changes during pregnancy in multiple sclerosis. TCRdb keeps only in-frame clones here, not all; method: immunoSEQ multiplex PCR. The profile covers some 52,000 clones, with 90% to 95% appearing a single time and 0.35% to 0.4% taken by the ten largest. Sample: CD4+ T cells from peripheral blood mononuclear cells, taken before pregnancy. The source is a female donor with multiple sclerosis, enrolled in a pregnancy study.

This chain connects TRBV5-5 to TRBJ2-1; the D gene is possibly TRBD2 (5 bases). The CDR3 runs 17 residues. V lost 1 base to trimming and J lost 1 base, with 15 bases between them. Germline V gene data show CDR1 as SGHKS and CDR2 as YYEKEE (reference sequence). CDR3 in DNA: TGTGCCAGCAGCTTGTCCCCACGGGGTCCTTCCTACAATGAGCAGTTCTTC. Translated, it gives CASSLSPRGPSYNEQFF.

The V gene is TRBV19, the J gene TRBJ2-3; 8 nucleotides line up with TRBD1. This CDR3 comprises 15 residues. Germline V gene lookup returns CDR1 LNHDA and CDR2 SQIVND (reference sequence). Trimming at V came to 3 bases and at J to 1 base, leaving 3 bases not matched to a gene. This chain's CDR3 is CASSIGQGGTDTQYF. The CDR3, as DNA: TGTGCCAGTAGTATCGGACAGGGAGGCACAGATACGCAGTATTTT.